The rows below give T cell receptor beta chains drawn from one sample of a study of T cells in localized non-small cell lung cancer. Data came from immunoSEQ multiplex PCR; TCRdb stores just in-frame clones and leaves some out. The sample holds 75,000 to 90,000 clones, roughly four fifths seen once. Sequencing used peripheral blood, obtained before any cancer treatment. The source is a man aged 35 to 69 with stage I lung adenocarcinoma. The conserved cysteine and the conserved F or W are not part of the CDR3 here. Fields, in order: clone size, V gene, CDR3 protein. Where a row states a size, it is once, few, many or the class of an expanded clone; other rows omit it.

abundance: once
v_gene: TRBV28
CDR3aa: ASIGPSGWGGELF

abundance: .
v_gene: TRBV6-5
CDR3aa: ASFRDTQY

abundance: .
v_gene: TRBV6-1
CDR3aa: ASSEWPGSTYGYT

abundance: .
v_gene: TRBV18
CDR3aa: ASSSEPAGGYT

abundance: .
v_gene: TRBV18
CDR3aa: ASSPQGGGYT

abundance: once
v_gene: TRBV27
CDR3aa: ASRSRRETQY

abundance: .
v_gene: TRBV25-1
CDR3aa: ASSRSSSFSGNTIY

abundance: .
v_gene: TRBV7-9
CDR3aa: ASQHSPTVSGRAYNEQF

abundance: .
v_gene: TRBV6-5
CDR3aa: ASTNDGSRNSGYT

abundance: .
v_gene: TRBV25-1
CDR3aa: ASSEDEASSTDTQY

abundance: .
v_gene: TRBV2
CDR3aa: ASTRGTSGIGNTDTQY

abundance: .
v_gene: TRBV6-6
CDR3aa: ASSTGQGNTIY

abundance: .
v_gene: TRBV7-9
CDR3aa: ASSPMGSASTDTQY

abundance: .
v_gene: TRBV29-1
CDR3aa: SVESWVAGGLDTQY

abundance: few
v_gene: TRBV6-1
CDR3aa: ASSALGEGGLEADTQY

abundance: .
v_gene: TRBV4-3
CDR3aa: ASSQEMGGATYNEQF

abundance: .
v_gene: TRBV4-1
CDR3aa: ASSQDLGQYYGYT

abundance: .
v_gene: TRBV4-2
CDR3aa: ASSQGLLARSYEQY

abundance: once
v_gene: TRBV19
CDR3aa: ASTRSFVNDGYT

abundance: .
v_gene: TRBV29-1
CDR3aa: SVAPGGGSRYEQY

abundance: .
v_gene: TRBV9
CDR3aa: ASSPRGDSYEQY

abundance: .
v_gene: TRBV28
CDR3aa: ASSPLGGDSNEKLF

abundance: .
v_gene: TRBV2
CDR3aa: ASMGKGKVVSNQPQH

abundance: .
v_gene: TRBV5-1
CDR3aa: ASSPWTMNTEAF

abundance: .
v_gene: TRBV19
CDR3aa: ASTDRNSPLH

abundance: .
v_gene: TRBV11-2
CDR3aa: ASSPQVLLGQETQY

abundance: once
v_gene: TRBV29-1
CDR3aa: SVGSSYNEQF

abundance: .
v_gene: TRBV28
CDR3aa: ASSPTGVVTGELF

abundance: .
v_gene: TRBV9
CDR3aa: ASSGTLADSYNEQF

abundance: .
v_gene: TRBV4-3
CDR3aa: ASSQEHRQGAMNTEAF

abundance: .
v_gene: TRBV6-1
CDR3aa: ASSEIWNTEAF

abundance: .
v_gene: TRBV9
CDR3aa: ASSVEGTGWREQY

abundance: once
v_gene: TRBV18
CDR3aa: ASSPPAGKETQY